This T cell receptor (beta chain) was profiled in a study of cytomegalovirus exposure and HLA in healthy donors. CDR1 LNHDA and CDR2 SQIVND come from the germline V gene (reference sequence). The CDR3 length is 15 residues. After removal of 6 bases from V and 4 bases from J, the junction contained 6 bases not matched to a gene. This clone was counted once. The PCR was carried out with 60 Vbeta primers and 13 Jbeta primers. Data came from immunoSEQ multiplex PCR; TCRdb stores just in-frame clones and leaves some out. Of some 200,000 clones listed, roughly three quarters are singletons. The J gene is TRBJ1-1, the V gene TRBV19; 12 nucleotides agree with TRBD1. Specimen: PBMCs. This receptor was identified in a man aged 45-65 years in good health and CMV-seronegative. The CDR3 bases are TGTGCCAGTAGACCGGGACAGGGGGCGGGCACTGAAGCTTTCTTT. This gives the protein CASRPGQGAGTEAFF. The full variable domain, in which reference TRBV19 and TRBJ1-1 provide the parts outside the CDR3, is DGGITQSPKYLFRKEGQNVTLSCEQNLNHDAMYWYRQDPGQGLRLIYYSQIVNDFQKGDIAEGYSVSREKKESFPLTVTSAQKNPTAFYLCASRPGQGAGTEAFFGQGTRLTVV.